The 32 T cell receptor beta chains given below trace back to one sample, sequenced in a study of T-cell memory formation after mild COVID-19. TCRdb used MiXCR to reprocess the 5' RACE reads, holding one entry per CDR3 protein. The table has fewer than 300,000 distinct CDR3 sequences, 16% seen once; the top ten hold around a fifth. The sequenced material came from PBMCs or a T cell subset sorted from them (not recorded which). The receptors were gathered from a man aged 18 to 30 who had mild COVID-19 (a few samples of this study predate the infection). Cell type and time point are not known.

The V call is TRBV29-1, the J call TRBJ2-1; D is unclear. Looked up from germline, CDR1 is SQVTM and CDR2 is ANQGSEA. This CDR3 has 11 residues. V dropped 5 bases and J dropped 8 bases, with 10 bases sitting between them. CDR3 region: CSVFFIYEQFF. The CDR3 DNA follows: TGCAGCGTTTTTTTTATCTATGAGCAGTTCTTC.

The genes are TRBV7-2 and TRBJ2-5, with 7 bases that match TRBD1. The CDR3 length is 16 residues. CDR1 is SGHTA, CDR2 FQGNSA, per germline. V lost 1 base, J lost 5 bases, and 10 bases stayed unmatched. The CDR3 loop is CASSLVSDRAGETQYF. In DNA form, the CDR3 reads TGTGCCAGCAGCTTAGTCTCCGACAGGGCCGGGGAGACCCAGTACTTC. Using reference TRBV7-2 and TRBJ2-5 for the parts outside the CDR3, the full variable domain is GAGVSQSPSNKVTEKGKDVELRCDPISGHTALYWYRQSLGQGLEFLIYFQGNSAPDKSGLPSDRFSAERTGGSVSTLTIQRTQQEDSAVYLCASSLVSDRAGETQYFGPGTRLLVL.

The genes are TRBV7-6 and TRBJ1-6; weak D call: TRBD1 (5 bases). The ends were cut back, 5 bases at V and 10 bases at J, with 18 bases in the middle. CDR3 size: 15 residues. CDR1 and CDR2 from the germline V gene are SGHVS and FNYEAQ. The CDR3 loop is CASSPRGMGQSPLHF. CDR3 DNA: TGTGCCAGCAGCCCCCGGGGGATGGGGCAATCACCCCTCCACTTT. Full variable domain (rest looked up from reference TRBV7-6 and TRBJ1-6): GAGVSQSPRYKVTKRGQDVALRCDPISGHVSLYWYRQALGQGPEFLTYFNYEAQQDKSGLPNDRFSAERPEGSISTLTIQRTEQRDSAMYRCASSPRGMGQSPLHFGNGTRLTVT.

The table lists this clonotype with a few counts. The CDR3 sequence is CASIVGRGTATSYNEQFF. CDR3 DNA sequence: TGTGCCAGCATTGTCGGGAGGGGAACGGCGACTTCCTACAATGAGCAGTTCTTC. The chain links TRBV6-2 or TRBV6-3 to TRBJ2-1, with TRBD2 identical over 8 bases. CDR3 length equals 18 residues. The V and J ends lost 7 bases and 1 base, in that order; junction bases with no gene match: 15. Germline CDR1 reads MNHEY; CDR2 reads SVGEGT.

In its sample, this clonotype was seen a few times. V gene TRBV5-6 combines with J gene TRBJ2-3; D not resolved. Trimming stripped 0 bases from V and 0 bases from J, with 8 bases between. This CDR3 contains 15 residues. The germline CDR1 and CDR2 sequences are SGHDT and YYEEEE. CDR3 protein: CASSLAWGSTDTQYF. The CDR3 DNA reads as TGTGCCAGCAGCTTGGCCTGGGGAAGCACAGATACGCAGTATTTT.

This clonotype has a handful of counts. This chain uses TRBV27 with TRBJ2-7; TRBD1 matches 7 bases. The germline V gene encodes CDR1 MNHEY and CDR2 SMNVEV (reference sequence). V lost 4 bases and J lost 10; bases outside the gene matches: 10. The CDR3 has 13 residues. The CDR3 protein is CASSSGQDLIQYV. The CDR3 bases are TGTGCCAGCAGTTCTGGACAGGATCTTATTCAGTACGTC.

The genes are TRBV7-9 and TRBJ1-1, with 7 nucleotides matching TRBD1. The CDR3 runs to 15 residues. V shed 6 bases and J 3 bases; nucleotides not matched to a gene: 10. Germline lookup yields CDR1 SEHNR and CDR2 FQNEAQ (reference sequence). The CDR3 is CASRSAGGLDTEAFF. The CDR3 nucleotides are TGTGCCAGCAGATCTGCAGGGGGTCTGGACACTGAAGCTTTCTTT. Combining the CDR3 with reference TRBV7-9 and TRBJ1-1 gives the whole variable domain DTGVSQNPRHKITKRGQNVTFRCDPISEHNRLYWYRQTLGQGPEFLTYFQNEAQLEKSRLLSDRFSAERPKGSFSTLEIQRTEQGDSAMYLCASRSAGGLDTEAFFGQGTRLTVV.

This chain links TRBV28 with TRBJ1-2; D remains unclear. Looked up from germline, CDR1 is MDHEN and CDR2 is SYDVKM. V lost 3 bases and J lost 8, with 10 bases in between. This CDR3 is built from 12 residues. As DNA, the CDR3 is TGTGCCAGCAGTTTTGGGCGGCAAGGCTACACCTTC. Translation: CASSFGRQGYTF.

This clonotype was recorded a few times. In nucleotides, the CDR3 is TGTGCCAGCTCCCAGGGGGGCCAGAGCTCCTATAATTCACCCCTCCACTTT. Residues: CASSQGGQSSYNSPLHF. The chain employs TRBV5-5 and TRBJ1-6, with 7 bases identical to TRBD1. The CDR3 totals 17 residues. CDR1 and CDR2 (germline): SGHKS, YYEKEE (reference sequence). V lost 7 bases, J lost 0 bases, and 10 bases stayed unmatched.

This clonotype turned up a few times. The rearrangement joins TRBV5-1 to TRBJ2-1; D perhaps matches TRBD1 (6 bases). V was pared by 0 bases and J by 8 bases, with 12 bases between. The CDR3 runs 14 residues. In germline, CDR1 is SGHRS, CDR2 YFSETQ. The CDR3 nucleotides are TGCGCCAGCAGCTTGGTGGGGGCGCATTATGAGCAGTTCTTC. The encoded protein is CASSLVGAHYEQFF.

The genes are TRBV12-3 or TRBV12-4 and TRBJ2-7; D tentatively fits TRBD1 or TRBD2 (5 bases each). Trimming stripped 3 bases from V and 5 bases from J, with 14 bases between. The CDR3 is made up of 14 amino acids. The CDR3 coding sequence is TGTGCCAGCAGTTTGACCAGGGACGGTGACGAGCAGTACGTC. Translated: CASSLTRDGDEQYV.

This clonotype has only one observation. The V and J genes are TRBV5-1 and TRBJ2-1; D is possibly TRBD2 (7 bases). The germline V gene has CDR1 SGHRS and CDR2 YFSETQ. The CDR3 extends over 15 amino acids. V was trimmed by 1 base and J by 6 bases, leaving 14 bases between them. Here the CDR3 reads CASSLSGGPSNEQFF. Here the CDR3 DNA reads TGCGCCAGCAGCTTGTCGGGGGGCCCTAGCAATGAGCAGTTCTTC.

This clonotype has ten or more counts. The V gene is TRBV4-1, the J gene TRBJ2-4, with D hard to call. V was trimmed by 1 base and J by 0 bases, leaving 7 bases between them. This CDR3 region has 15 residues. Germline V gene data show CDR1 as MGHRA and CDR2 as YSYEKL. Here the CDR3 reads CASSQGQLAKNIQYF. In DNA form, the CDR3 reads TGCGCCAGCAGCCAAGGTCAGCTAGCCAAAAACATTCAGTACTTC.

The chain combines TRBV2 with TRBJ2-7; TRBD1 is a possible D gene (6 bases). CDR3 length equals 14 residues. Germline lookup yields CDR1 SNHLY and CDR2 FYNNEI. V dropped 8 bases and J dropped 2 bases, with 16 bases sitting between them. CDR3 nucleotide sequence: TGTGCCAGCGGAGCCGGGACATTGGCCTACGAGCAGTACGTC. Translation: CASGAGTLAYEQYV.

This clonotype was found a few times. In DNA, the CDR3 is TGCGCCAGCAGCCAAGATCGGCGCGGTAACTACGAGCAGTACGTC. Protein: CASSQDRRGNYEQYV. The rearrangement uses TRBV4-1 and TRBJ2-7; D uncertain. The germline V gene encodes CDR1 MGHRA and CDR2 YSYEKL. Trimming left V 0 bases short and J 3 bases short, with 12 bases between. This CDR3 has 15 residues.

CDR3 sequence: CASNIYGSGANVLTF. The DNA of the CDR3 is TGTGCCAGCAACATCTACGGGAGTGGGGCCAACGTCCTGACTTTC. V gene TRBV5-6 combines with J gene TRBJ2-6; D is perhaps TRBD2 (6 bases). V lost 6 bases to trimming and J lost 3 bases, with 13 bases between them. There are 15 residues in the CDR3. Germline CDR1 is SGHDT and CDR2 is YYEEEE.

This clonotype was found a few times. V and J are TRBV12-3 or TRBV12-4 and TRBJ1-2; TRBD1 matches 7 bases. V was clipped by 4 bases and J by 3 bases; unmatched bases: 5. CDR3 length: 14 amino acids. The DNA of the CDR3 is TGTGCCAGCAGTTGGTCTGACAGGGACTATGGCTACACCTTC. Its protein product is CASSWSDRDYGYTF.

There are a few counts of this clonotype. V usage is TRBV29-1 and J usage is TRBJ2-7; 9 bases line up with TRBD2. The CDR3 is 12 residues long. The J segment lost 6 bases and the V segment lost 7 bases, leaving 7 bases of the junction unmatched. Germline V gene data show CDR1 as SQVTM and CDR2 as ANQGSEA. The CDR3 coding sequence is TGCAGCGGGGGGGGACTAGCATCCGAGCAGTACTTC. Residues: CSGGGLASEQYF.

The chain combines TRBV9 with TRBJ2-3; 9 bases agree with TRBD2. V gave up 0 bases and J gave up 2 bases; unmatched junction bases: 10. The CDR3 spans 18 residues. Per germline, CDR1 SGDLS and CDR2 YYNGEE. The CDR3: CASSVEFATSGTTDTQYF. Here the CDR3 DNA reads TGTGCCAGCAGCGTAGAATTTGCGACTAGCGGTACCACAGATACGCAGTATTTT.

This clonotype appeared a few times. The rearrangement joins TRBV29-1 to TRBJ2-1, with D possibly being TRBD2 (7 bases). V dropped 4 bases and J dropped 7 bases, with 23 bases sitting between them. Germline V gene lookup returns CDR1 SQVTM and CDR2 ANQGSEA. CDR3 length equals 16 residues. CDR3 DNA: TGCAGCGTTGGGATCGTCGCCCGTAGGGGGGGAAATGAGCAGTTCTTC. It yields the protein CSVGIVARRGGNEQFF.

The chain recombines TRBV3-1 with TRBJ2-7; 10 bases align to TRBD1. Germline CDR1 is LGHDT and CDR2 is YNNKEL (reference sequence). The CDR3 is made up of 18 amino acids. After removal of 0 bases from V and 1 base from J, the junction contained 9 bases not matched to a gene. Here the CDR3 reads CASSQEWTDRGRSYEQYF. For the CDR3, the DNA is TGTGCCAGCAGCCAAGAATGGACGGACAGGGGGAGATCCTACGAGCAGTACTTC.

J is TRBJ2-4 and V is TRBV9; 7 nucleotides match TRBD1. V dropped 0 bases and J dropped 13; count of bases not matched to a gene: 10. The CDR3 is 14 residues long. The germline gives CDR1 SGDLS, CDR2 YYNGEE. The CDR3 is CASSVDISGTVQYF. In DNA, the CDR3 is TGTGCCAGCAGCGTAGACATTTCTGGGACAGTGCAGTACTTC.

There are a few counts of this clonotype. The chain couples TRBV4-2 to TRBJ2-3, with 11 bases matching TRBD2. V trimming: 1 base; J trimming: 1 base; junction bases outside the gene matches: 13. This CDR3 spans 20 amino acids. CDR1 is LGHNA, CDR2 YNFKEQ, per germline. CDR3 protein: CASSQGSDLAGGPRTDTQYF. Here the CDR3 DNA reads TGTGCCAGCAGCCAAGGGTCGGATTTAGCGGGGGGGCCGCGCACAGATACGCAGTATTTT.

This clonotype was detected a few times. The J gene is TRBJ1-3, the V gene TRBV5-1, with a tentative D call TRBD1 (6 bases). V lost 3 bases, J lost 2 bases, and 9 bases lay in between. This CDR3 comprises 14 residues. CDR1 SGHRS and CDR2 YFSETQ come from the germline V gene. The CDR3 loop reads CASSSTGPGNTIYF. As DNA, the CDR3 is TGCGCCAGCAGCTCAACAGGGCCTGGAAACACCATATATTTT.

This clonotype was seen more than once but under ten times. The junction differs from germline at one of its ends, possibly a read error. V usage is TRBV6-5 and J usage is TRBJ1-3, with unresolved D. The CDR3 is 13 amino acids. Per germline, CDR1 MNHEY and CDR2 SVGAGI. The CDR3 DNA reads as TGTGCCAGCACTTACAGAGCGGGATACACCATATATTTT. This codes for CASTYRAGYTIYF.

The rearrangement uses TRBV27 and TRBJ2-7, with 9 bases identical to TRBD1. The J segment lost 5 bases and the V segment lost 10 bases, leaving 12 bases of the junction unmatched. The CDR3 length is 14 residues. Germline lookup yields CDR1 MNHEY and CDR2 SMNVEV (reference sequence). The CDR3 reads CANLIPGQGNEQYV. CDR3 bases: TGTGCCAACCTAATTCCGGGACAGGGAAACGAGCAGTACGTC.

At least ten counts were recorded for this clonotype. The V call is TRBV5-1, the J call TRBJ2-5; D remains ambiguous. The V gene's germline CDR1 is SGHRS and CDR2 YFSETQ. V lost 2 bases and J lost 5, with 7 bases in between. CDR3 size: 12 residues. CDR3 DNA: TGCGCCAGCAGCTTTCCACGGGAGACCCAGTACTTC. Encoded protein: CASSFPRETQYF.

Only a few counts were recorded for this clonotype. The gene calls are TRBV20-1 and TRBJ2-3; the D call may be TRBD1 or TRBD2 (6 bases each). Germline CDR1 DFQATT, CDR2 SNEGSKA (reference sequence). Trimming removed 8 bases at V and 3 bases at J, with 18 bases between. The CDR3 extends over 14 amino acids. CDR3 sequence reads: CSIPPTGRTDTQYF. CDR3 DNA: TGCAGTATCCCCCCTACAGGGAGGACAGATACGCAGTATTTT.

As for this clonotype: An end of the junction does not agree with germline; a read error may underlie this. V and J are TRBV6-1 and TRBJ2-7; perhaps TRBD1 as D (6 bases). The length of the CDR3 is 13 residues. Germline V gene data show CDR1 as MNHNS and CDR2 as SASEGT. The CDR3 protein is CASSEALPGQTFF. CDR3 DNA: TGTGCCAGCAGTGAAGCGCTTCCAGGACAGACTTTCTTC.

The chain combines TRBV29-1 with TRBJ2-5; D is tentatively TRBD1 or TRBD2 (5 bases each). Germline V gives CDR1 SQVTM, CDR2 ANQGSEA. CDR3 size: 13 residues. V was shortened by 6 bases and J by 0 bases, with 11 bases between the two germline ends. Here the CDR3 DNA reads TGCAGCGTGAGGGGCCAGTACCAAGAGACCCAGTACTTC. Translating it yields CSVRGQYQETQYF.

The CDR3 nucleotides read TGTGCCAGCAACGGACAGGGAGTAGGCCAAGAGACCCAGTACTTC. Protein: CASNGQGVGQETQYF. The chain recombines TRBV6-1 with TRBJ2-5; 8 nucleotides line up with TRBD1. The CDR3 spans 15 residues. Per germline, CDR1 MNHNS and CDR2 SASEGT. The ends lost 7 bases at V and 1 base at J; junction bases unmatched: 8.

The chain links TRBV5-1 to TRBJ1-6, with D tentatively TRBD1 (6 bases). The CDR3 has 14 amino acids. The V and J ends lost 4 bases and 7 bases respectively, with 12 bases between them. In germline, CDR1 is SGHRS, CDR2 YFSETQ. CDR3 in DNA: TGCGCCAGCAGCCTAGGGACAACCAATTCACCCCTCCACTTT. Amino acids: CASSLGTTNSPLHF.